The 15 T cell receptor beta chains below all came from one sample that was sequenced in a study of graft-versus-host responses after intestinal transplantation. Their cognate antigens are unknown. The assay was immunoSEQ multiplex PCR, and TCRdb's table has in-frame clones only and misses some. The data hold some 86,000 clones, with about 90% observed a single time. Sequencing was performed on unstimulated CD8+ T cells sorted from spleen or lymph node cells, taken before intestinal transplant. The source is a human donor who received an intestinal transplant.

This chain connects TRBV9 to TRBJ2-2; possibly TRBD1 for D (7 bases). Trimming took off 4 bases at V and 4 bases at J, with 23 bases between the two ends. The CDR3 contains 18 residues. Per germline, CDR1 SGDLS and CDR2 YYNGEE. This chain's CDR3 is CASSPLLTRGARTGELFF. The CDR3 DNA sequence: TGTGCCAGCAGCCCACTCCTCACCAGGGGGGCTCGCACCGGGGAGCTGTTTTTT.

The gene calls are TRBV27 and TRBJ2-1, with TRBD1 identical over 9 bases. V was pared by 8 bases and J by 6 bases, with 8 bases of the junction left unmatched. There are 14 residues in the CDR3. Germline CDR1 is MNHEY and CDR2 is SMNVEV (reference sequence). CDR3 coding DNA: TGTGCCAGCGGACTACAGGGGGCGAGCAATGAGCAGTTCTTC. Amino acids: CASGLQGASNEQFF.

The V and J genes are TRBV7-6 and TRBJ2-7; the D gene is possibly TRBD2 (5 bases). CDR3 length: 15 residues. From germline, CDR1 is SGHVS and CDR2 FNYEAQ. Trimming removed 1 base from V and 2 bases from J, with 12 bases in between. CDR3 amino acids: CASSLEEGIPYEQYF. The CDR3 coding sequence is TGTGCCAGCAGCTTAGAAGAGGGTATCCCCTACGAGCAGTACTTC.

V and J are TRBV6-5 and TRBJ2-7, with a possible D match to TRBD1 (6 bases). Per the germline V gene, CDR1 is MNHEY and CDR2 is SVGAGI. This CDR3 has 14 amino acids. V lost 5 bases and J 4 bases, leaving 15 bases between the germline ends. The CDR3 DNA reads as TGTGCCAGCAGTGATATAAACAGGGCGTACGAGCAGTACTTC. Its protein product is CASSDINRAYEQYF.

V and J are TRBV7-6 and TRBJ1-1; D ambiguous. The CDR3 consists of 15 residues. Between the trimmed V and J ends, which lost 5 bases and 3 bases, there was a span of 16 bases. CDR1 and CDR2 (germline): SGHVS, FNYEAQ. The CDR3 here is CASSLPAGGDTEAFF. The CDR3 DNA reads TGTGCCAGCAGCCTACCCGCAGGAGGAGACACTGAAGCTTTCTTT. The full variable domain, with the rest looked up from reference TRBV7-6 and TRBJ1-1, is GAGVSQSPRYKVTKRGQDVALRCDPISGHVSLYWYRQALGQGPEFLTYFNYEAQQDKSGLPNDRFSAERPEGSISTLTIQRTEQRDSAMYRCASSLPAGGDTEAFFGQGTRLTVV.

This chain links TRBV27 with TRBJ1-2; no clear D gene. CDR1 MNHEY and CDR2 SMNVEV come from the germline V gene (reference sequence). V gave up 0 bases and J gave up 4 bases, with 12 bases separating them. The CDR3 runs 15 residues. CDR3 residues: CASSLSVGDGYGYTF. The CDR3 nucleotides are TGTGCCAGCAGTTTATCGGTCGGGGATGGCTATGGCTACACCTTC.

This chain uses TRBV27 with TRBJ2-6, with TRBD1 matching over 8 bases. CDR1 is MNHEY and CDR2 is SMNVEV in the germline V gene (reference sequence). After removal of 5 bases from V and 4 bases from J, the junction contained 13 bases not matched to a gene. This CDR3 has 18 residues. The CDR3 nucleotides are TGTGCCAGCAGTCCCCCCGGGACAGGACTCTCGGGGGCCAACGTCCTGACTTTC. Protein sequence: CASSPPGTGLSGANVLTF.

The V call is TRBV5-1, the J call TRBJ1-4, with TRBD1 as a possible D gene (5 bases). Trimming removed 5 bases from V and 8 bases from J, with 19 bases in between. This CDR3 has 15 amino acids. CDR1 is SGHRS, CDR2 YFSETQ, per germline. This CDR3 is CASRTRGGSWEKLFF. CDR3 sequence (DNA): TGCGCCAGCAGAACCCGTGGGGGTTCTTGGGAAAAACTGTTTTTT.

This clone was seen only once. The chain carries TRBV4-1 and TRBJ2-5; a weak D match, TRBD1 (5 bases). Germline V lookup: CDR1 MGHRA, CDR2 YSYEKL. The germline V and J ends were trimmed by 0 bases and 1 base, with 21 bases remaining between them. The CDR3 covers 19 residues. CDR3 coding DNA: TGCGCCAGCAGCCAAGATCTTGGGCAGGGAAGGTCCTCCCAAGAGACCCAGTACTTC. It is translated as CASSQDLGQGRSSQETQYF.

This sequence joins TRBV6-5 and TRBJ2-2, with 12 bases matching TRBD2. The germline gives CDR1 MNHEY, CDR2 SVGAGI. CDR3 length equals 15 residues. The trim removed 4 bases at V and 6 bases at J, leaving 3 bases unmatched. The CDR3 here is CASSFLAGGPGELFF. The CDR3, as DNA: TGTGCCAGCAGTTTCCTAGCGGGAGGGCCCGGGGAGCTGTTTTTT.

Only a few counts were recorded for this clone. This chain links TRBV6-4 with TRBJ2-1; 9 bases align to TRBD2. The V gene end was trimmed by 3 bases and the J gene end by 6 bases; junction bases not matched to a gene: 6. Germline V gene lookup returns CDR1 MRHNA and CDR2 SNTAGT. The CDR3 contains 15 residues. CDR3 protein: CASSEVAGESNEQFF. CDR3 sequence (DNA): TGTGCCAGCAGTGAAGTAGCGGGAGAATCCAATGAGCAGTTCTTC.

The CDR3 DNA follows: TGTGCTAGTGGCCAGGGACTAGCTTACAATGAGCAGTTCTTC. Its protein is CASGQGLAYNEQFF. The chain combines TRBV12-5 with TRBJ2-1; 9 bases are shared with TRBD2. Germline CDR1 reads LGHNT; CDR2 reads FRNRAP. The CDR3 has 14 residues. Trimming took 6 bases from V and 4 from J; bases not matched to a gene: 4.

V usage is TRBV9 and J usage is TRBJ2-7; TRBD1 or TRBD2 may be the D gene (5 bases each). CDR1 and CDR2 (germline): SGDLS, YYNGEE. The CDR3 sequence is 13 residues long. V was trimmed by 4 bases and J by 6 bases, leaving 14 bases between them. The CDR3 here is CASSPGGQLEQYF. The CDR3 bases are TGTGCCAGCAGCCCCGGAGGACAACTCGAGCAGTACTTC. The full variable domain, its missing parts supplied by reference TRBV9 and TRBJ2-7, is DSGVTQTPKHLITATGQRVTLRCSPRSGDLSVYWYQQSLDQGLQFLIQYYNGEERAKGNILERFSAQQFPDLHSELNLSSLELGDSALYFCASSPGGQLEQYFGPGTRLTVT.

The V and J genes are TRBV18 and TRBJ2-4; no reliable D call. This CDR3 region has 14 residues. Germline V gene sequence: CDR1 KGHSH, CDR2 LQKENI. Deletions cut 2 bases from V and 1 base from J, with 6 bases between. The CDR3 DNA reads TGTGCCAGCTCACCATACTTGGCCAAAAACATTCAGTACTTC. Translation: CASSPYLAKNIQYF.

The gene calls are TRBV10-1 and TRBJ2-7; 8 bases fit TRBD1. After removal of 0 bases from V and 7 bases from J, the junction contained 11 bases not matched to a gene. CDR1 is WNHNN, CDR2 SYGVQD, per germline (reference sequence). This CDR3 region has 16 residues. CDR3 region: CASSESEGQGHEEQYF. Written as DNA, the CDR3 is TGCGCCAGCAGTGAGTCTGAAGGACAGGGTCATGAAGAGCAGTACTTC.